This TCR beta chain was found in a study of cytomegalovirus exposure and HLA in healthy donors. Primers included in the PCR were 60 Vbeta and 13 Jbeta primers. Using immunoSEQ multiplex PCR, the repertoire was profiled, and TCRdb retains in-frame clones only, with some absent. The sample gives about 190,000 clones, around 86% of which show up once; 1.5% to 2% is in the top ten. Notes on the study in general: In an earlier analysis, most TCR beta V segments were productive about 87% or about 30% of the time. TCR beta sequences reportedly predicted most subjects' HLA-A and HLA-B alleles accurately.

The CDR3 has 12 residues. The V segment lost 8 bases and the J segment 2 bases; nucleotides outside the gene matches: 2. Germline CDR1 SGHAT, CDR2 FQNNGV. Turning to this clone: Its antigen remains unknown.

Sequencing was carried out using PBMCs. The gene calls are TRBV11-2 and TRBJ2-7; 8 bases fit TRBD2. The clonotype comes from a woman in her late teens or twenties in good health and CMV-seronegative. The CDR3: CASRGLAYEQYF. For the CDR3, the DNA is TGTGCCAGCCGGGGACTAGCCTACGAGCAGTACTTC.